This entry concerns a single T cell receptor (beta chain). Assay: immunoSEQ multiplex PCR; the TCRdb copy retains only in-frame clones and omits some. The data contain approximately 2,000,000 clones, 85% to 95% of them singletons. The data derive from a study of shared clonotypes between healthy human individuals. Trimming cost V 6 bases and J 0 bases, with 9 bases left between them. The CDR3 has 15 residues. The chain carries TRBV23-1 and TRBJ2-6, with a weak D call TRBD1 (6 bases). TRBV23-1 is an ORF; its function is uncertain. The clonotype comes from a man younger than 35 in good health. Some clones in this sample may be carry-over from other donors' samples. Input material: naive CD4+ T cells from PBMCs. Described subset: CD45RA+ positively selected. The DNA for the CDR3 is TGCGCCAGCAGACCGGACAGCTCTGGGGCCAACGTCCTGACTTTC. This codes for CASRPDSSGANVLTF.